One sample yielded the 32 T cell receptor beta chains listed below, sequenced in a study of T cells after yellow fever vaccination. One entry per CDR3 protein results from TCRdb running MiXCR on the 5' RACE reads. Here the sample spans more than 95,000 distinct CDR3 sequences, approximately 16% being singletons. The sample in question was CD8+ T cells sorted from PBMCs, obtained 5 days after the yellow fever booster vaccination. The receptor set was obtained from a man aged 18 to 29 who received the YFV17D yellow fever vaccine.

The chain uses TRBV5-1 and TRBJ2-6; 7 bases align to TRBD1. V shed 1 base and J 0 bases; nucleotides not matched to a gene: 1. This CDR3 comprises 16 residues. Germline CDR1 is SGHRS and CDR2 is YFSETQ. CDR3 in DNA: TGCGCCAGCAGCTTGACAGGGGCCTCTGGGGCCAACGTCCTGACTTTC. This translates into CASSLTGASGANVLTF. The complete variable domain, with remaining parts taken from reference TRBV5-1 and TRBJ2-6, reads KAGVTQTPRYLIKTRGQQVTLSCSPISGHRSVSWYQQTPGQGLQFLFEYFSETQRNKGNFPGRFSGRQFSNSRSEMNVSTLELGDSALYLCASSLTGASGANVLTFGAGSRLTVL.

This clonotype was found a few times. The V call is TRBV7-3, the J call TRBJ2-1; 10 nucleotides align to TRBD2. The germline V gene has CDR1 SGHTA and CDR2 FQGTGA. The V segment lost 3 bases and the J segment 0 bases; nucleotides outside the gene matches: 8. The CDR3 contains 18 residues. CDR3 in amino acids: CASSLGLAGESSYNEQFF. Written as DNA, the CDR3 is TGTGCCAGCAGCTTGGGGCTAGCGGGGGAAAGCTCCTACAATGAGCAGTTCTTC. Using reference TRBV7-3 and TRBJ2-1 for the parts outside the CDR3, the full variable domain is GAGVSQTPSNKVTEKGKYVELRCDPISGHTALYWYRQSLGQGPEFLIYFQGTGAADDSGLPNDRFFAVRPEGSVSTLKIQRTERGDSAVYLCASSLGLAGESSYNEQFFGPGTRLTVL.

The V and J genes are TRBV16 and TRBJ2-1; a weak D match, TRBD2 (5 bases). V was trimmed by 0 bases and J by 6 bases, leaving 9 bases between them. CDR3 size: 14 residues. Germline loops: CDR1 KGHSY, CDR2 FQNENV. The CDR3 DNA reads TGTGCCAGCAGCCAATCACTAGGAATCAATGAGCAGTTCTTC. It specifies CASSQSLGINEQFF.

The V gene is TRBV19, the J gene TRBJ2-2, with no clear D. The V end was cut by 3 bases, the J end by 0 bases, with 8 bases between. This CDR3 has 15 amino acids. From germline, CDR1 is LNHDA and CDR2 SQIVND (reference sequence). The DNA of the CDR3 is TGTGCCAGTAGTATGACCGAATCGAACACCGGGGAGCTGTTTTTT. It encodes CASSMTESNTGELFF.

This clonotype occurred a few times. The V call is TRBV2, the J call TRBJ1-1; D not resolved. This CDR3 is built from 13 residues. The V end lost 4 bases, the J end lost 2 bases, and 8 bases lay between the germline ends. Germline V gene sequence: CDR1 SNHLY, CDR2 FYNNEI. For the CDR3, the DNA is TGTGCCAGCAGTGGTTACAGTAACACTGAAGCTTTCTTT. Translation: CASSGYSNTEAFF.

The rearrangement uses TRBV6-2 or TRBV6-3 and TRBJ2-7; 8 nucleotides line up with TRBD1. The CDR3 spans 16 residues. The germline gives CDR1 MNHEY, CDR2 SVGEGT. J gave up 2 bases and V 2 bases, and 8 bases lay outside the gene matches. CDR3 region: CASSYGAGGAPYEQYV. CDR3 DNA sequence: TGTGCCAGCAGTTACGGTGCAGGGGGCGCCCCCTACGAGCAGTACGTC.

In this sample, this clonotype turned up a few times. The rearrangement uses TRBV7-6 and TRBJ2-3; TRBD2 might be the D (6 bases). The V gene lost 3 bases and the J gene lost 2 bases, with 15 bases spanning the gap. CDR1 and CDR2 (germline): SGHVS, FNYEAQ. The CDR3 loop spans 16 amino acids. CDR3 region: CASSLGGTPYTDTQYF. The CDR3 coding sequence is TGTGCCAGCAGCTTGGGGGGAACCCCCTACACAGATACGCAGTATTTT.

The rearrangement links TRBV30 to TRBJ2-7; 9 nucleotides agree with TRBD2. CDR3 length equals 15 residues. J lost 7 bases, V lost 8 bases, and 18 bases had no gene match. Germline V lookup: CDR1 GTSNPN, CDR2 SVGIG (reference sequence). CDR3 loop: CAGGGGGQDVGEQYF. The CDR3 DNA follows: TGTGCCGGTGGCGGGGGGGGCCAAGACGTTGGGGAGCAGTACTTC.

This clonotype was seen a few times. This chain links TRBV7-6 with TRBJ2-1, with D hard to call. Trimming took off 5 bases at V and 7 bases at J, with 15 bases between the two ends. The germline CDR1 and CDR2 sequences are SGHVS and FNYEAQ. The CDR3 is made up of 14 amino acids. The CDR3 loop reads CASSGRLRSNEQFF. DNA for the CDR3: TGTGCCAGCAGCGGACGGCTGAGGTCTAATGAGCAGTTCTTC.

The rearrangement joins TRBV19 to TRBJ1-4, with 10 bases fitting TRBD1. CDR3 size: 13 residues. Germline lookup yields CDR1 LNHDA and CDR2 SQIVND (reference sequence). The trim removed 9 bases at V and 7 bases at J, leaving 5 bases unmatched. CDR3 in DNA: TGTGCCAGCACGACAGGGGGCTTTGAAAAACTGTTTTTT. It codes for CASTTGGFEKLFF.

The gene calls are TRBV10-2 and TRBJ1-3; D uncertain. The V end lost 1 base, the J end lost 4 bases, and 8 bases lay between the germline ends. The CDR3 length is 14 residues. Per germline, CDR1 WSHSY and CDR2 SAAADI. In nucleotides, the CDR3 is TGCGCCAGCAGTGAGTACGGTTACGGAAACACCATATATTTT. Translated, it gives CASSEYGYGNTIYF.

This clonotype was recorded many times. The gene calls are TRBV20-1 and TRBJ2-3; 9 bases match TRBD2. The CDR3 contains 16 residues. The V segment lost 0 bases and the J segment 4 bases; nucleotides outside the gene matches: 8. Germline V CDR1 and CDR2: DFQATT, SNEGSKA (reference sequence). The CDR3 here is CSARDIASGDADTQYF. The CDR3 nucleotides are TGCAGTGCTAGAGATATAGCTAGCGGGGATGCAGATACGCAGTATTTT.

The gene calls are TRBV6-6 and TRBJ1-3; TRBD1 is a possible D gene (5 bases). The CDR3 consists of 14 residues. The germline V gene has CDR1 MNHNY and CDR2 SVGAGI (reference sequence). Trimming removed 6 bases from V and 2 bases from J, with 11 bases in between. The CDR3 loop is CASRPTGTGNTIYF. The CDR3 nucleotides read TGTGCCAGCAGACCTACAGGAACTGGAAACACCATATATTTT.

This clonotype has at least ten counts. The chain links TRBV20-1 to TRBJ2-1; D perhaps matches TRBD2 (6 bases). The CDR3 has 16 residues. V was clipped by 6 bases and J by 9 bases, with 27 bases between them. Looked up from germline, CDR1 is DFQATT and CDR2 is SNEGSKA (reference sequence). CDR3 sequence: CSALGGMDGTGIEQFF. In DNA, the CDR3 is TGCAGTGCCCTGGGGGGAATGGACGGGACCGGTATTGAGCAGTTCTTC.

This clonotype was recorded many times. The chain is built from TRBV12-3 or TRBV12-4 and TRBJ1-1, with 8 bases lining up with TRBD1. The CDR3 consists of 13 residues. The trim removed 5 bases at V and 7 bases at J, leaving 6 bases unmatched. The CDR3 DNA is TGTGCCAGCAGTACGACAGGGGCTCTTGAAGCTTTCTTT. As protein: CASSTTGALEAFF.

This clonotype appeared a few times. This rearrangement joins TRBV6-2 or TRBV6-3 to TRBJ2-2; 13 bases are a match to TRBD2. Germline V CDR1 and CDR2: MNHEY, SVGEGT. Trimming at V came to 6 bases and at J to 1 base, leaving 5 bases not matched to a gene. The CDR3 is 17 residues long. The CDR3 region is CASRMGLAGRNTGELFF. CDR3 nucleotide sequence: TGTGCCAGCAGAATGGGACTAGCGGGAAGGAACACCGGGGAGCTGTTTTTT.

The sample holds a few counts of this clonotype. This rearrangement joins TRBV5-5 to TRBJ2-7, with 7 bases fitting TRBD2. There are 16 residues in the CDR3. Germline-derived CDR1 and CDR2 are SGHKS and YYEKEE (reference sequence). Trimming at V came to 0 bases and at J to 0 bases, leaving 6 bases not matched to a gene. CDR3 loop: CASSLGAGGSSYEQYV. The DNA of the CDR3 is TGTGCCAGCAGCTTGGGTGCCGGCGGGAGCTCCTACGAGCAGTACGTC.

This chain uses TRBV7-2 with TRBJ2-2; D might be TRBD1 (6 bases). The V and J ends lost 4 bases and 4 bases respectively, with 7 bases between them. The CDR3 sequence is 13 residues long. The germline gives CDR1 SGHTA, CDR2 FQGNSA. The CDR3: CASSSGATGELFF. CDR3 DNA sequence: TGTGCCAGCAGCTCAGGGGCCACCGGGGAGCTGTTTTTT.

This clonotype was recorded many times. The rearrangement uses TRBV6-5 and TRBJ1-1; 8 positions match TRBD1. The CDR3 is 13 amino acids. V gave up 5 bases and J gave up 9 bases; unmatched junction bases: 8. CDR1 and CDR2 from the germline V gene are MNHEY and SVGAGI. The CDR3 sequence: CASSTGTGGKAFF. The CDR3 DNA reads as TGTGCCAGCAGTACCGGGACAGGTGGAAAAGCTTTCTTT.

This clonotype has at least ten counts. The rearrangement links TRBV7-3 to TRBJ2-2; 8 nucleotides agree with TRBD2. Germline V gene lookup returns CDR1 SGHTA and CDR2 FQGTGA. The ends lost 5 bases at V and 0 bases at J; junction bases unmatched: 8. There are 17 residues in the CDR3. The CDR3 protein is CASSISGEHANTGELFF. CDR3 nucleotides: TGTGCCAGCAGCATTAGCGGGGAACACGCGAACACCGGGGAGCTGTTTTTT. Based on the CDR3 plus reference TRBV7-3 and TRBJ2-2, the full variable domain is GAGVSQTPSNKVTEKGKYVELRCDPISGHTALYWYRQSLGQGPEFLIYFQGTGAADDSGLPNDRFFAVRPEGSVSTLKIQRTERGDSAVYLCASSISGEHANTGELFFGEGSRLTVL.

A few counts support this clonotype. The chain has TRBV7-9 and TRBJ2-1, with 14 bases lining up with TRBD2. Trimming removed 3 bases from V and 5 bases from J; junction bases left unmatched: 9. There are 18 residues in the CDR3. Germline V CDR1 and CDR2: SEHNR, FQNEAQ (reference sequence). The CDR3 DNA reads TGTGCCAGCAGCTTTCGGACTAGCGGGGGGCCCACGAACAATGAGCAGTTCTTC. This encodes CASSFRTSGGPTNNEQFF. The whole variable domain, remainder taken from reference TRBV7-9 and TRBJ2-1, is DTGVSQNPRHKITKRGQNVTFRCDPISEHNRLYWYRQTLGQGPEFLTYFQNEAQLEKSRLLSDRFSAERPKGSFSTLEIQRTEQGDSAMYLCASSFRTSGGPTNNEQFFGPGTRLTVL.

This clonotype has more than one count but fewer than ten. This chain connects TRBV2 to TRBJ2-3; TRBD2 agrees at 8 bases. Looked up from germline, CDR1 is SNHLY and CDR2 is FYNNEI. The CDR3 has 15 amino acids. The ends lost 11 bases at V and 0 bases at J; junction bases unmatched: 10. The CDR3 nucleotides are TGTGCCGATGCGGGGGGCCCTTCTAGCACAGATACGCAGTATTTT. Its translation: CADAGGPSSTDTQYF.

This rearrangement joins TRBV6-6 to TRBJ2-1, with 10 bases fitting TRBD1. The CDR3 spans 15 residues. With V trimmed by 4 bases and J by 1 base, 1 base remained unmatched. The germline V gene has CDR1 MNHNY and CDR2 SVGAGI (reference sequence). The CDR3 DNA sequence: TGTGCCAGCAGTTGGACAGGGGGTTCCTACAATGAGCAGTTCTTC. Amino acids: CASSWTGGSYNEQFF.

The CDR3 DNA reads TGTGCCAGCAGCGTAGGGGACAGGGGTACCGATGAGCAGTTCTTC. Its protein is CASSVGDRGTDEQFF. The chain carries TRBV9 and TRBJ2-1; 10 bases are a match to TRBD1. Germline V lookup: CDR1 SGDLS, CDR2 YYNGEE. Unmatched junction bases numbered 5, after V lost 0 bases and J lost 8 bases. The CDR3 spans 15 residues.

The V call is TRBV19, the J call TRBJ2-1; 12 positions agree with TRBD1. There are 16 residues in the CDR3. Germline V gene lookup returns CDR1 LNHDA and CDR2 SQIVND (reference sequence). J lost 2 bases, V lost 4 bases, and 3 bases had no gene match. As DNA, the CDR3 is TGTGCCAGTAGTACGGGGACAGGGGGCGCCTACAATGAGCAGTTCTTC. Protein: CASSTGTGGAYNEQFF.

This clonotype was seen a handful of times. The chain recombines TRBV27 with TRBJ2-6, with unresolved D. Trimming shortened V by 5 bases and J by 4 bases, and 6 bases separated the two germline ends. CDR1 MNHEY and CDR2 SMNVEV come from the germline V gene (reference sequence). This CDR3 has 13 amino acids. CDR3 sequence reads: CASSPQGANVLTF. As DNA, the CDR3 is TGTGCCAGCAGTCCCCAGGGGGCCAACGTCCTGACTTTC.

This clonotype appeared a few times. The rearrangement uses TRBV29-1 and TRBJ2-2; no definite D call. The V and J ends lost 5 bases and 3 bases respectively, with 7 bases between them. The CDR3 sequence is 12 residues long. CDR1 and CDR2 (germline): SQVTM, ANQGSEA. CDR3 region: CSVKRYTGELFF. The CDR3 region has the DNA TGCAGCGTTAAACGTTACACCGGGGAGCTGTTTTTT.

The V and J genes are TRBV7-2 and TRBJ2-1; D gene uncertain. Trimming removed 2 bases from V and 2 bases from J, with 13 bases in between. Looked up from germline, CDR1 is SGHTA and CDR2 is FQGNSA. The CDR3 runs 16 residues. This CDR3 reads CASSLYPLATYNEQFF. The CDR3 coding sequence is TGTGCCAGCAGCTTATATCCGTTGGCAACCTACAATGAGCAGTTCTTC.

The chain couples TRBV12-3 or TRBV12-4 to TRBJ1-1, with D possibly matching TRBD1 (5 bases). Trimming cost V 5 bases and J 10 bases, with 14 bases left between them. The length of the CDR3 is 12 residues. The DNA of the CDR3 is TGTGCCAGCAGTCTGGGAGGGGCCCCAGCTTTCTTT. It specifies CASSLGGAPAFF.

This clonotype came up a few times. V is TRBV12-3 or TRBV12-4 and J is TRBJ2-7; no firm D call. Trimming cost V 3 bases and J 5 bases, with 8 bases left between them. There are 12 residues in the CDR3. The CDR3 coding sequence is TGTGCCAGCAGTTTTTCTGTGGACGAGCAGTACTTC. Translation: CASSFSVDEQYF.

Only a few counts were recorded for this clonotype. As DNA, the CDR3 is TGTGCCAGCAGCTTAGGTCTGGACAGGTACAACAATGAGCAGTTCTTC. This translates into CASSLGLDRYNNEQFF. V and J are TRBV7-2 and TRBJ2-1; TRBD1 agrees at 7 bases. There are 16 residues in the CDR3. J was trimmed by 5 bases and V by 1 base; bases with no gene match: 8. From germline, CDR1 is SGHTA and CDR2 FQGNSA.

The table lists this clonotype with a few counts. This chain joins TRBV7-3 and TRBJ2-1; tentative D call: TRBD1 (5 bases). The germline gives CDR1 SGHTA, CDR2 FQGTGA. The CDR3 is 13 residues long. Trimming stripped 5 bases from V and 6 bases from J, with 11 bases between. CDR3 in DNA: TGTGCCAGCAGCCTCGGACATCTCAATGAGCAGTTCTTC. It codes for CASSLGHLNEQFF. The variable domain in full, with the rest retrieved from reference TRBV7-3 and TRBJ2-1, is GAGVSQTPSNKVTEKGKYVELRCDPISGHTALYWYRQSLGQGPEFLIYFQGTGAADDSGLPNDRFFAVRPEGSVSTLKIQRTERGDSAVYLCASSLGHLNEQFFGPGTRLTVL.